This passage covers 22 T cell receptor beta chains from one sample sequenced in a study of cytomegalovirus exposure and HLA in healthy donors. PCR involved 60 Vbeta and 13 Jbeta primers. TCRdb's table, derived via immunoSEQ multiplex PCR, lists solely in-frame clones and lacks some. The profile covers some 91,000 clones, with about 80% appearing a single time and more than 3% taken by the ten largest. Sequencing input: PBMCs. The source of these receptors is a man aged 35 to 55 in good health and CMV-seronegative.

This chain uses TRBV14 with TRBJ2-7; 10 positions match TRBD2. V shed 3 bases, J shed 0 bases, and the junction held 2 bases outside the gene matches. The germline V gene encodes CDR1 SGHDN and CDR2 FVKESK. The CDR3 has 15 residues. The CDR3 loop is CASSQGLASSYEQYF. The DNA for the CDR3 is TGTGCCAGCAGCCAGGGACTAGCGAGCTCCTACGAGCAGTACTTC.

J is TRBJ2-1 and V is TRBV28; TRBD2 matches 11 bases. There are 14 residues in the CDR3. V lost 1 base, J lost 13 bases, and 6 bases stayed unmatched. Germline V gene sequence: CDR1 MDHEN, CDR2 SYDVKM. Written as DNA, the CDR3 is TGTGCCAGCAGTTTATCCAAGGGACTAGCGGAACAGTTCTTC. It specifies CASSLSKGLAEQFF. Drawing the rest from reference TRBV28 and TRBJ2-1, the complete variable domain is DVKVTQSSRYLVKRTGEKVFLECVQDMDHENMFWYRQDPGLGLRLIYFSYDVKMKEKGDIPEGYSVSREKKERFSLILESASTNQTSMYLCASSLSKGLAEQFFGPGTRLTVL.

This chain connects TRBV7-8 to TRBJ1-3; 9 bases line up with TRBD1. V was clipped by 3 bases and J by 7 bases; unmatched bases: 13. There are 17 residues in the CDR3. Germline loops: CDR1 SGHVS, CDR2 FQNEAQ. CDR3 coding DNA: TGTGCCAGCAGCTTTAGGGGGGGACAGGGCTTGTGGAACACCATATATTTT. Encoded protein: CASSFRGGQGLWNTIYF.

This clone was seen only a few times. The chain uses TRBV7-4 and TRBJ2-4; weak D call: TRBD2 (6 bases). The germline CDR1 and CDR2 sequences are SGHVT and SQSDAQ. This CDR3 is 14 amino acids long. Between the trimmed V and J ends, which lost 1 base and 8 bases, there was a span of 12 bases. Here the CDR3 reads CASSLGLVGDIQYF. CDR3 in DNA: TGTGCCAGCAGCTTAGGACTAGTAGGGGACATTCAGTACTTC.

The V call is TRBV5-1, the J call TRBJ1-1; D ambiguous. V was shortened by 5 bases and J by 6 bases, with 14 bases between the two germline ends. This CDR3 is 13 amino acids long. CDR1 and CDR2 (germline): SGHRS, YFSETQ. CDR3 amino acids: CASRVTGYAEAFF. The CDR3 coding sequence is TGCGCCAGCAGGGTAACGGGGTACGCTGAAGCTTTCTTT.

The CDR3 nucleotides are TGTGCCAGCAGCTTAGGGCCGGGACTAGCGACGGATACGCAGTATTTT. Translation gives CASSLGPGLATDTQYF. This chain links TRBV11-3 with TRBJ2-3; 10 bases are a match to TRBD2. Germline lookup yields CDR1 SGHNT and CDR2 YENEEA. CDR3 length: 16 amino acids. Trimming removed 1 base from V and 6 bases from J; junction bases left unmatched: 7.

The rearrangement joins TRBV6-1 to TRBJ2-1; a possible D gene is TRBD1 (7 bases). The ends were cut back, 10 bases at V and 3 bases at J, with 13 bases in the middle. This CDR3 contains 13 residues. Looked up from germline, CDR1 is MNHNS and CDR2 is SASEGT. As DNA, the CDR3 is TGTGCCATCACAGGGGAGGTCTACAATGAGCAGTTCTTC. Protein: CAITGEVYNEQFF.

V gene TRBV6-1 combines with J gene TRBJ2-1; tentatively, D is TRBD2 (7 bases). Germline CDR1 reads MNHNS; CDR2 reads SASEGT. V was clipped by 2 bases and J by 8 bases, with 19 bases between them. The CDR3 runs 16 residues. The CDR3, as DNA: TGTGCCAGCAGTGAACGAGGCGGGGGCCCCGGGTATGAGCAGTTCTTC. It is translated as CASSERGGGPGYEQFF.

This chain uses TRBV5-6 with TRBJ1-2; D might be TRBD1 (5 bases). The CDR3 has 12 residues. Germline values: CDR1 SGHDT, CDR2 YYEEEE. Between the trimmed V and J ends, which lost 2 bases and 7 bases, there was a span of 9 bases. CDR3 DNA: TGTGCCAGCAGCTTATTACAGGCTGGCTACACCTTC. This sequence encodes CASSLLQAGYTF.

The V gene is TRBV6-4, the J gene TRBJ2-3, with TRBD2 matching 8 bases. V lost 6 bases and J lost 4; bases outside the gene matches: 6. This CDR3 has 14 amino acids. The germline gives CDR1 MRHNA, CDR2 SNTAGT. CDR3 loop: CASSPGGWADTQYF. The CDR3 DNA reads as TGTGCCAGCAGCCCGGGAGGGTGGGCAGATACGCAGTATTTT.

V and J are TRBV30 and TRBJ2-7; 8 bases align to TRBD1. In germline, CDR1 is GTSNPN, CDR2 SVGIG (reference sequence). V lost 0 bases and J lost 7; bases outside the gene matches: 8. The CDR3 runs 14 residues. CDR3 amino acids: CAWSVLRGQREQYF. Here the CDR3 DNA reads TGTGCCTGGAGTGTACTCAGGGGGCAGCGGGAGCAGTACTTC.

This chain links TRBV5-1 with TRBJ2-5; 10 nucleotides align to TRBD1. Trimming at V came to 3 bases and at J to 5 bases, leaving 10 bases not matched to a gene. Per germline, CDR1 SGHRS and CDR2 YFSETQ. The CDR3 totals 16 residues. CDR3 coding DNA: TGCGCCAGCAGCTCAACCGGGACAGGGGTCCAGGAGACCCAGTACTTC. Amino acid sequence: CASSSTGTGVQETQYF.

The chain recombines TRBV11-2 with TRBJ2-7, with 8 bases matching TRBD1. V trimming: 1 base; J trimming: 9 bases; junction bases outside the gene matches: 17. The length of the CDR3 is 17 residues. Per the germline V gene, CDR1 is SGHAT and CDR2 is FQNNGV. CDR3 DNA sequence: TGTGCCAGCAGCTTAGTACCCGGGACAGGCCCTCGTCGCGGGCAGTACTTC. This codes for CASSLVPGTGPRRGQYF. Supplemented by reference TRBV11-2 and TRBJ2-7, the full variable domain reads EAGVAQSPRYKIIEKRQSVAFWCNPISGHATLYWYQQILGQGPKLLIQFQNNGVVDDSQLPKDRFSAERLKGVDSTLKIQPAKLEDSAVYLCASSLVPGTGPRRGQYFGPGTRLTVT.

The V call is TRBV13, the J call TRBJ2-1; possible D gene TRBD2, 6 bases. The V gene's germline CDR1 is PRHDT and CDR2 FYEKMQ (reference sequence). V dropped 0 bases and J dropped 2 bases, with 14 bases sitting between them. CDR3 length: 17 amino acids. CDR3 in amino acids: CASSLGGWWEAYNEQFF. CDR3 nucleotide sequence: TGTGCCAGCAGCTTAGGTGGATGGTGGGAGGCCTACAATGAGCAGTTCTTC.

This clone showed up just a few times. This chain connects TRBV28 to TRBJ2-7; TRBD1 matches 7 bases. Germline CDR1 reads MDHEN; CDR2 reads SYDVKM. The CDR3 totals 14 residues. V lost 8 bases, J lost 4 bases, and 11 bases stayed unmatched. The CDR3 sequence: CASGFYPDRYEQYF. The CDR3 nucleotides read TGTGCCAGCGGATTTTATCCGGACAGGTACGAGCAGTACTTC.

This chain links TRBV14 with TRBJ1-1; D possibly corresponds to TRBD1 (5 bases). V lost 0 bases, J lost 4 bases, and 12 bases lay in between. The CDR3 is made up of 15 amino acids. CDR1 and CDR2 from the germline V gene are SGHDN and FVKESK. The CDR3 DNA sequence: TGTGCCAGCAGCCAAGATGCGGGACGGGCCACTGAAGCTTTCTTT. It codes for CASSQDAGRATEAFF.

This chain uses TRBV7-2 with TRBJ2-7; 8 bases match TRBD1. Germline V gene lookup returns CDR1 SGHTA and CDR2 FQGNSA. This CDR3 region has 14 residues. With V trimmed by 5 bases and J by 1 base, 4 bases remained unmatched. CDR3 loop: CASSLQGASYEQYF. The CDR3 nucleotides read TGTGCCAGCAGCCTCCAGGGGGCTTCCTACGAGCAGTACTTC.

The rearrangement links TRBV28 to TRBJ1-1, with TRBD1 matching over 8 bases. The V gene's germline CDR1 is MDHEN and CDR2 SYDVKM. J was trimmed by 5 bases and V by 10 bases; bases with no gene match: 6. CDR3 length equals 12 residues. The chain's CDR3 is CATGQGSTEAFF. CDR3 coding DNA: TGTGCCACCGGACAGGGTTCAACTGAAGCTTTCTTT.

The chain recombines TRBV6-6 with TRBJ2-7; weak D call: TRBD2 (5 bases). V was cut by 6 bases and J by 6 bases, with 18 bases left in between. CDR3 size: 14 residues. CDR1 and CDR2 (germline): MNHNY, SVGAGI (reference sequence). This chain's CDR3 is CASSSTRTSGEQYF. CDR3 bases: TGTGCCAGCAGCAGTACTAGGACTTCCGGCGAGCAGTACTTC.

This clone occurred once. The V and J genes are TRBV21-1 and TRBJ2-7; whether TRBD1, the table's D call, matches the DNA was not checked. TRBV21-1 is recorded as a pseudogene. This CDR3 region has 17 residues. The CDR3, as DNA: TGTGCCAGCAGCAAAAAGGCCCCACAGACAGGGGTCTACGAGCAGTACTTC. Residues: CASSKKAPQTGVYEQYF.

J is TRBJ2-1 and V is TRBV6-6, with D tentatively TRBD1 (6 bases). Germline values: CDR1 MNHNY, CDR2 SVGAGI (reference sequence). This CDR3 comprises 13 residues. The V gene lost 7 bases and the J gene lost 5 bases, with 12 bases spanning the gap. Written as DNA, the CDR3 is TGTGCCAGCATCCTCGGGGACAACAATGAGCAGTTCTTC. Protein: CASILGDNNEQFF.

The J gene is TRBJ1-1, the V gene TRBV5-5; 9 nucleotides align to TRBD1. Germline V gene lookup returns CDR1 SGHKS and CDR2 YYEKEE (reference sequence). The CDR3 sequence is 17 residues long. With 4 bases clipped from V and 1 base from J, the junction kept 11 bases outside the gene matches. CDR3 sequence reads: CASSTDRDRVQNTEAFF. DNA for the CDR3: TGTGCCAGCAGCACTGACCGGGACAGGGTCCAGAACACTGAAGCTTTCTTT.